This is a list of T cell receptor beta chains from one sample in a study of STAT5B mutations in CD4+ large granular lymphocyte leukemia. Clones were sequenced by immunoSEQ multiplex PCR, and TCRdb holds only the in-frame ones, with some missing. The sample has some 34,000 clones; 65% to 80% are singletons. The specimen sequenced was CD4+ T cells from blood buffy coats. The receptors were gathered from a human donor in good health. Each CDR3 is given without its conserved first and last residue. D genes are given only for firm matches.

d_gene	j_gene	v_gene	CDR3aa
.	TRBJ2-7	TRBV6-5	ASGDSIYEQY
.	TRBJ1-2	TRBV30	AWSGRTRFHGYT
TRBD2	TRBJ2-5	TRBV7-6	ASSFLASGGETQY
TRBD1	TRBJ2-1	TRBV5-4	ASSQTGDAYNEQF
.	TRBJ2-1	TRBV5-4	ASTGGLEQF
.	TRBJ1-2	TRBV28	ASSPPGTVYGYT
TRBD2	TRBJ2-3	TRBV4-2	ASSQDGGTSGSIVDTQY
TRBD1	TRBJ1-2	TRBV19	ASSGGQGIYGYT
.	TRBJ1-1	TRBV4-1	ASSQMTGNTEAF
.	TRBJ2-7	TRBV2	ASSPGSYEQY
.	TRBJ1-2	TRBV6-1	ASSAGAAISSYGYT
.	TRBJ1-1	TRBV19	ASSPQGYSPGGEAF
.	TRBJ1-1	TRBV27	ASSLWGSVNTEAF
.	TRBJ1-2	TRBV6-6	ASSVTGTESYGYT
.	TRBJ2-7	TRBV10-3	AISEMRDRNEQY
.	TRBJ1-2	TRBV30	AWSKGRDYGYT
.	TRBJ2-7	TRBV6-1	ASSEPGGVSSYEQY
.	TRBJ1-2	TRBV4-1	ASSQITGFRGYT
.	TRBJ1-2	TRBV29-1	SVVVGADYGYT
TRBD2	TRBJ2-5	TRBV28	ASSQLAGGQETQY
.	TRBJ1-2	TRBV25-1	ASSNSNYGYT
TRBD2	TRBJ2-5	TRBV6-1	ASRNSGGWQETQY
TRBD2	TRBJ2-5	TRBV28	ASNGLAGYQETQY
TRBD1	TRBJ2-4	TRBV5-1	ASSATGKAKNIQY
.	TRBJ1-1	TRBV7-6	ASSLSGRGTEAF
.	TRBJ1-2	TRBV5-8	ASSFRGVSGYGYT
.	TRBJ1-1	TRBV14	ASSRGSPALEAF